This T cell receptor (beta chain) came from a study of STAT5B mutations in CD4+ large granular lymphocyte leukemia (dated by TCRdb to 2022 to 2024). Context from the whole study: When cryopreserved patient cells were available, CD8+ cells were depleted as a first step, and selection with anti-CD4 microbeads followed. The study compared the TCRbeta repertoires of patients with CD4+ T-cell large granular lymphocyte leukemia against the TCRbeta repertoires of healthy blood donors. The purity of purified fractions was confirmed by flow cytometry on FACSCanto II or FACSVerse to exceed 95% among lymphocytes. Findings and caveats that apply to the study as a whole: Main leukemic clonotypes were private to each patient, although about 25% appeared at low frequency in other patients' non-leukemic repertoires. The data were not HLA-matched, and the higher clonality in CD4+ T-LGLL than in CD8+ T-LGLL could be due to the relatively small sample size. Enrichment of TRBV06-family usage was observed among the top patient clones (8/27) relative to healthy controls (2/35). Patient cell sources were heterogeneous, and only 6 or 7 CD4-sorted patient samples entered the clonality comparison with healthy controls. Greater clonality appeared to be present in CD4-sorted patient repertoires than in healthy CD4+ repertoires, and the difference was retained after the putative leukemic clones were removed.

The CD4+ T-LGLL patients were recruited through hematology units in Padova (Italy), Helsinki (Finland) and Shinshu (Japan). Patient samples were bead-purified CD4+, CD4+CD8+, CD57+ or CD56+ fractions, or unselected PBMC, depending on sample availability. Somatic STAT5B mutation profiles obtained by deep amplicon sequencing of the same DNA used for patient TCRbeta data were integrated with the patient TCRbeta data. All TCR-sequenced material derived from peripheral blood: patient blood samples and healthy donor buffy coats. Peripheral blood mononuclear cells were isolated by Ficoll-Hypaque gradient centrifugation. Genomic DNA was extracted using the Gentra Puregene Cell and Tissue kit, and a Qubit 2.0 fluorometer was used to quantify it. CDR1 and CDR2 are read off the germline V gene as MNHNS and SASEGT. Counted from cysteine to phenylalanine, this CDR3 has 15 amino acids. Only the CDR3 part of the read is kept: 45 bases, read in frame from the first base. Trimming at the junction amounts to 4 bases on V and 6 bases on J, and the germline ends lie 16 bases apart.

In the case of this clone: Its cognate antigen has yet to be identified. No qualities accompany the bases; no much larger clone lies one base away.

The immunoSEQ assay at survey resolution was applied to genomic DNA for sequencing of TCRbeta rearrangements. The study's own analysis went as follows. Clonotypes above 5% of the repertoire were treated as putative leukemic clones, yielding some 60 across approximately 27 patients. In the TCR sequencing data, the lowest productive clonotype frequency that could be detected was 2.59 x 10-5. Analyses included only productive TCRbeta rearrangements, meaning complete and in-frame sequences. Sample clonality was computed as Simpson clonality in the immunoSEQ Analyzer version 3.0. Clones were binned by frequency as very rare, small, medium, large (1-20%) or hyperexpanded (>20%). OLGA 1.2.3 estimated generation probabilities, VDJtools produced V-gene circos plots, VDJdb was queried for specificities, and GLIPH identified CDR3 motifs. TCRdb provides this immuneACCESS table in a form limited to in-frame rearrangements. Some clones are lacking; in checked studies, under half of them reflect an unresolved V gene, and why the rest are absent is not known. V, J and clone size reflect that table, while D and trimming were determined from the DNA. Here the sample has 4,500 to 6,000 clones; around 74% occur a single time. The top ten hold 55% to 65% of the sample.

What was sequenced was PBMCs. The sequence is built from TRBV6-1 and TRBJ1-5; TRBD1 could be the D gene, as 5 bases match. This receptor was identified in an elderly man with CD4+ T-cell large granular lymphocyte leukemia. The CDR3 loop reads CASSVEEGAGQPQHF. In nucleotides, the sequence is TGTGCCAGCAGTGTGGAAGAAGGGGCAGGTCAGCCCCAGCATTTT.